The clone carrying this T cell receptor beta chain was seen only a few times. The target antigen is unknown. These data come from a study of CD8+ T cells in alopecia areata. Study-wide context: Treated patients received oral tofacitinib, 5 to 10 mg twice daily. Notes on the study in general: One nonresponder leaves baseline CD8+ expansion's link to response uncertain. The study found that many expanded lesional clones persisted in scalp and blood during tofacitinib.

After isolation, RNA underwent reverse transcription to generate cDNA as the sequencing template. Using immunoSEQ multiplex PCR, the repertoire was profiled, and TCRdb retains in-frame clones only, with some absent. The sample includes fewer than 250,000 clones, roughly two fifths of them seen just once. Treatment given: oral pan-JAK inhibitor, 5-10 mg twice daily. Both peripheral blood and punch biopsies of lesional scalp skin were obtained from patients who had alopecia areata. Unmatched junction bases numbered 2, after V lost 6 bases and J lost 2 bases. This CDR3 contains 15 residues. The V gene's germline CDR1 is MNHEY and CDR2 SVGAGI.

V is TRBV6-5 and J is TRBJ2-1; 12 bases line up with TRBD2. The specimen was CD4+ T cells sorted from blood, collected at approximately week 34, from a patient treated with tofacitinib. This TCR derives from a human donor with alopecia areata. The chain's CDR3 is CASRLAGGPYNEQFF. The CDR3, as DNA: TGTGCCAGCAGGCTAGCGGGGGGGCCCTACAATGAGCAGTTCTTC.